Listed here are 16 T cell receptor beta chains from one sample, sequenced in a study of shared clonotypes between healthy human individuals. Sequenced by immunoSEQ multiplex PCR; TCRdb stores in-frame clones only, minus some. Counted here are some 500,000 clones, 70% to 80% occurring once; the ten biggest clones make up less than 15%. Sequencing was performed on PBMCs. Receptors originate from a woman in her forties in good health. Some clones in this sample may be carry-over from other donors' samples.

The chain is built from TRBV2 and TRBJ2-1, with 7 bases identical to TRBD1. V gave up 7 bases and J gave up 0 bases; unmatched junction bases: 9. Germline V lookup: CDR1 SNHLY, CDR2 FYNNEI. The CDR3 totals 16 residues. In DNA form, the CDR3 reads TGTGCCAGCACTTCCCTGGGACAGAGCTCCTACAATGAGCAGTTCTTC. Its protein is CASTSLGQSSYNEQFF.

The chain combines TRBV18 with TRBJ1-2; D remains unclear. Germline CDR1 reads KGHSH; CDR2 reads LQKENI. The CDR3 totals 14 residues. Trimming removed 0 bases from V and 4 bases from J, with 9 bases in between. The CDR3, as DNA: TGTGCCAGCTCACCACCGGGGTCTGCCTATGGCTACACCTTC. Translated, it gives CASSPPGSAYGYTF.

This clone was seen a few times. The chain couples TRBV27 to TRBJ1-5; D gene uncertain. Germline CDR1 reads MNHEY; CDR2 reads SMNVEV (reference sequence). V gave up 6 bases and J gave up 7 bases, with 4 bases separating them. The CDR3 contains 10 residues. The CDR3 protein is CASRGQPQHF. CDR3 coding DNA: TGTGCCAGCAGAGGGCAGCCCCAGCATTTT.

This chain uses TRBV20-1 with TRBJ2-7, with no clear D. Germline CDR1 and CDR2: DFQATT and SNEGSKA (reference sequence). The CDR3 is 11 residues long. Trimming cost V 0 bases and J 5 bases, with 5 bases left between them. The CDR3 is CSARDGNEQYF. The CDR3 bases are TGCAGTGCTAGAGATGGAAACGAGCAGTACTTC.

The genes are TRBV7-2 and TRBJ1-5; the D gene is possibly TRBD1 (5 bases). Trimming shortened V by 6 bases and J by 4 bases, and 10 bases separated the two germline ends. The germline gives CDR1 SGHTA, CDR2 FQGNSA. The CDR3 spans 13 residues. The CDR3 reads CASSVQANQPQHF. CDR3 in DNA: TGTGCCAGCAGTGTACAGGCGAATCAGCCCCAGCATTTT.

The genes are TRBV15 and TRBJ2-7; the D is unclear. V lost 1 base and J lost 3, with 10 bases in between. Germline V lookup: CDR1 LNHNV, CDR2 YYDKDF (reference sequence). The CDR3 contains 14 residues. The CDR3 DNA sequence: TGTGCCACCAGCAGAGCGGCGAGAGACTACGAGCAGTACTTC. Residues: CATSRAARDYEQYF.

The genes are TRBV6-5 and TRBJ2-7; the D gene is possibly TRBD2 (6 bases). Germline lookup yields CDR1 MNHEY and CDR2 SVGAGI. V lost 3 bases, J lost 1 base, and 13 bases lay in between. CDR3 size: 15 residues. CDR3 nucleotides: TGTGCCAGCAGTTATAGGGCTAGCGCATCCTACGAGCAGTACTTC. Translated: CASSYRASASYEQYF.

This clone was seen a single time. This sequence joins TRBV5-1 and TRBJ2-5; D not certain. This CDR3 spans 13 amino acids. CDR1 and CDR2 from the germline V gene are SGHRS and YFSETQ. V was pared by 2 bases and J by 2 bases, with 7 bases between. The CDR3 sequence: CASSFQEQETQYF. The CDR3 DNA follows: TGCGCCAGCAGCTTCCAGGAACAAGAGACCCAGTACTTC.

Written as DNA, the CDR3 is TGTGCCAGCAGCTTATCCCGGGACCAGCCCCAGCATTTT. Its protein is CASSLSRDQPQHF. The chain links TRBV7-8 to TRBJ1-5; possibly TRBD1 for D (5 bases). The V and J ends lost 2 bases and 7 bases respectively, with 9 bases between them. Germline V gene data show CDR1 as SGHVS and CDR2 as FQNEAQ. This CDR3 comprises 13 residues.

The chain uses TRBV5-4 and TRBJ2-3, with D tentatively TRBD2 (5 bases). The germline CDR1 and CDR2 sequences are SGHNT and YYREEE (reference sequence). This CDR3 comprises 18 residues. Trimming cost V 4 bases and J 2 bases, with 23 bases left between them. CDR3 protein: CASSPKGSSLIHTDTQYF. As DNA, the CDR3 is TGTGCCAGCAGCCCAAAAGGGAGTTCGCTTATACACACAGATACGCAGTATTTT.

The genes are TRBV14 and TRBJ2-5; TRBD2 aligns across 10 bases. Unmatched junction bases numbered 0, after V lost 1 base and J lost 4 bases. The CDR3 spans 14 residues. Germline-derived CDR1 and CDR2 are SGHDN and FVKESK. CDR3 residues: CASSQGLAGETQYF. CDR3 coding DNA: TGTGCCAGCAGCCAAGGACTAGCGGGAGAGACCCAGTACTTC.

This rearrangement joins TRBV7-9 to TRBJ2-7, with 12 bases that match TRBD1. Germline trimming cut 6 bases from V and 5 bases from J; bases unmatched to any gene: 8. The CDR3 is 15 residues long. Germline loops: CDR1 SEHNR, CDR2 FQNEAQ (reference sequence). The CDR3 DNA reads as TGTGCCAGCAGTCGTACCGGGACAGGGGGCCACGAGCAGTACTTC. Encoded protein: CASSRTGTGGHEQYF.

The chain uses TRBV7-2 and TRBJ2-2; 8 bases agree with TRBD1. After removal of 1 base from V and 9 bases from J, the junction contained 7 bases not matched to a gene. Germline values: CDR1 SGHTA, CDR2 FQGNSA. The CDR3 loop spans 15 amino acids. The CDR3 DNA is TGTGCCAGCAGCTTAGATCCAGGGGGCCTTCGGGAGCTGTTTTTT. Its protein product is CASSLDPGGLRELFF.

Points on this clone: Other DNA sequences in this specimen translate into the identical CDR3. The V gene is TRBV28, the J gene TRBJ1-2; D unresolved. Deletions cut 3 bases from V and 4 bases from J, with 9 bases between. CDR1 MDHEN and CDR2 SYDVKM come from the germline V gene. The CDR3 consists of 13 residues. The CDR3, as DNA: TGTGCCAGCAGTTTTCGGGGTGGCTATGGCTACACCTTC. The encoded protein is CASSFRGGYGYTF.

The chain combines TRBV5-1 with TRBJ1-6; no definite D call. This CDR3 has 15 amino acids. Germline values: CDR1 SGHRS, CDR2 YFSETQ. Trimming took 0 bases from V and 7 from J, leaving 11 bases between them. The CDR3, as DNA: TGCGCCAGCAGCTTGGGTCGACGGCTAAATTCACCCCTCCACTTT. Amino acids: CASSLGRRLNSPLHF. The complete variable domain, with remaining parts taken from reference TRBV5-1 and TRBJ1-6, reads KAGVTQTPRYLIKTRGQQVTLSCSPISGHRSVSWYQQTPGQGLQFLFEYFSETQRNKGNFPGRFSGRQFSNSRSEMNVSTLELGDSALYLCASSLGRRLNSPLHFGNGTRLTVT.

The chain links TRBV28 to TRBJ2-3; 8 nucleotides align to TRBD2. Germline CDR1 and CDR2: MDHEN and SYDVKM. The CDR3 extends over 17 amino acids. V shed 2 bases, J shed 5 bases, and the junction held 12 bases outside the gene matches. In DNA, the CDR3 is TGTGCCAGCAGTTTACGTGGGACTAGATCTTCTAGAGATACGCAGTATTTT. Protein: CASSLRGTRSSRDTQYF.